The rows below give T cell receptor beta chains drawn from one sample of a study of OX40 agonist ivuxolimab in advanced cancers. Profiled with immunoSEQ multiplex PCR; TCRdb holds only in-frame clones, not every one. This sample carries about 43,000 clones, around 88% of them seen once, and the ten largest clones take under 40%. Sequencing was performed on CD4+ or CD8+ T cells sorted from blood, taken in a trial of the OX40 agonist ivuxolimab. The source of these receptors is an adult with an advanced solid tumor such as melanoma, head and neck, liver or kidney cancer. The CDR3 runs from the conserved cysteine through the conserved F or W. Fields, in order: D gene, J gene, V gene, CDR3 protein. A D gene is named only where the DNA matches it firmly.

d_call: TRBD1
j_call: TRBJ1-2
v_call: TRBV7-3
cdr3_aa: CASSLARGDYTF

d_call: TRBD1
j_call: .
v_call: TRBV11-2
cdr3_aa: CASSFGQGYEQYF

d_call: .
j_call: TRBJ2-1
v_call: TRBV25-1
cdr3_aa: CASSSGAGTHPGDEQFF

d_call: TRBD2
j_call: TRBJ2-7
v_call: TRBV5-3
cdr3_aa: CASSSTSGGPYEQYF

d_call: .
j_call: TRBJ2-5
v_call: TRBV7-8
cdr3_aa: CASSLPAGRLQETQYF

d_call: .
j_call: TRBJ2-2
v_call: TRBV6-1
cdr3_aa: CASSEGWLRVNTGELFF

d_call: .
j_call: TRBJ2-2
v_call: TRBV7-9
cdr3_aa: CASSLSGRTGELFF

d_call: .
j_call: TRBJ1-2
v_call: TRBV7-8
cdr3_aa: CASSRSPQGQTYGYTF

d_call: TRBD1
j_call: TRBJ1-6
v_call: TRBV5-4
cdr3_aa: CASSVGTANSPLHF

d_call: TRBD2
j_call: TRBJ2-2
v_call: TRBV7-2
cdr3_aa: CASSLGLAGGKLFF

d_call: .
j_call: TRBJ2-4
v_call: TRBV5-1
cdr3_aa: CASPLALPRNIQYF

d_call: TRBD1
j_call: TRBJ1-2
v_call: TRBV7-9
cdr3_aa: CASSSMTGSNYGYTF

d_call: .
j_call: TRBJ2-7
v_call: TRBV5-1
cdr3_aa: CASSLGTEYEQYF

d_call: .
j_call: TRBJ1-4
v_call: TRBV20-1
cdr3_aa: CSALGHEKLFF

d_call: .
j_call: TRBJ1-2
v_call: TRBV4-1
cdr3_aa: CASSQELRTANYGYTF

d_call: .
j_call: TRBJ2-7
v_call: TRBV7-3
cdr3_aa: CASSLPGPYEQYF

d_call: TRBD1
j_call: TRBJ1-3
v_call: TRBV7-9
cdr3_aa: CASSKGAGSGNTIYF

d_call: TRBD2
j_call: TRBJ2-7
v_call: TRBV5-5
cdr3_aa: CASSQRLAGVRYEQYF

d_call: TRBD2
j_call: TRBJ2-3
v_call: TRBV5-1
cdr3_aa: CASSAGGPLTDTQYF

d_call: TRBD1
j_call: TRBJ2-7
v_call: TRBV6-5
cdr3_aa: CASSYSPGQGRGEQYF

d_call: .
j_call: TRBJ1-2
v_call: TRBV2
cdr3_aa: CASTAMGYTF

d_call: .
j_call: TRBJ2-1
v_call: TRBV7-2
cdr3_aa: CASSLVGSRSPLNEQFF

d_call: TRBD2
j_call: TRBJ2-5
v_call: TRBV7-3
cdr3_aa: CASSLSGGETQYF

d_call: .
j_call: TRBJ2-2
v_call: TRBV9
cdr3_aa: CASSVSVTGELFF

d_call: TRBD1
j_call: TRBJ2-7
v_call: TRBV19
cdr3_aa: CASSMSSGTGGEQYF

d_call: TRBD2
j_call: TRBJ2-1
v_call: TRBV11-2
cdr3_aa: CASIGTSGRANEQFF

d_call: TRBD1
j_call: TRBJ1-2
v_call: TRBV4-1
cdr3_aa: CASSLLEWTGAAGYTF

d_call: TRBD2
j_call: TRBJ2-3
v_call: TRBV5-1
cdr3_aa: CASSLDPSGVTDTQYF

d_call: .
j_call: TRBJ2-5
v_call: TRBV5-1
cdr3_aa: CASSPSMGETQYF

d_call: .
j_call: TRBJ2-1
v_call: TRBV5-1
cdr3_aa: CASSLGSGYNEQFF

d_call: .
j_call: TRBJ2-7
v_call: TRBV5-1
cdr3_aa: CASSLGQGDYEQYF

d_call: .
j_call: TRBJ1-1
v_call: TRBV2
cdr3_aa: CASKEAGVAEAFF

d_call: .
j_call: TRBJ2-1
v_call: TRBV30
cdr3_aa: CAWSVLSSYNEQFF

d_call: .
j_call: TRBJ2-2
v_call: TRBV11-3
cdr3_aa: CASSLVREGGELFF

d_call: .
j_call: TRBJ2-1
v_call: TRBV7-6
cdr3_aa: CASSLSLLNEQFF

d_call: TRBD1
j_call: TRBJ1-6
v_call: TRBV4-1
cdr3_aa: CASSQWAGGANSPLHF

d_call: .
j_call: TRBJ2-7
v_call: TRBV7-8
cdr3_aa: CASSPLATISYEQYF

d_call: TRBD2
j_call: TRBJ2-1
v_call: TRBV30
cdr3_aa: CAWSGVSGRTRYNEQFF

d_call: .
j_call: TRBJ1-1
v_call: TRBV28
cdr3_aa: CASSLFGGAEAFF

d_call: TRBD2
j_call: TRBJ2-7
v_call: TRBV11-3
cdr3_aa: CASSPGGEMSSYEQYF

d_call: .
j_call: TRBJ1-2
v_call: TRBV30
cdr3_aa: CAWSVGGGYGYTF

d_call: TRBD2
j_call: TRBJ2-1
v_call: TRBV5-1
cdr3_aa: CASSLGTSGGFNEQFF

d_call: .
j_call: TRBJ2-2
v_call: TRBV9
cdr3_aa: CASSVGGANTGELFF

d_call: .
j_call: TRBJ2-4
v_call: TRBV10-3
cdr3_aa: CAISGSGNGNIQYF

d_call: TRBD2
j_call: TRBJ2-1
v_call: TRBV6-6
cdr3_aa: CASNHGGAGGDEQFF

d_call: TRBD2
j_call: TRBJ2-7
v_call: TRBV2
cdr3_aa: CASSRDYSPEQYF

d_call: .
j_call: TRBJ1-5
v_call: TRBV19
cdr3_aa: CASSIELNQPQHF

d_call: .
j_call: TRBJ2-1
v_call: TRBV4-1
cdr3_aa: CASSARSDVGVEQFF